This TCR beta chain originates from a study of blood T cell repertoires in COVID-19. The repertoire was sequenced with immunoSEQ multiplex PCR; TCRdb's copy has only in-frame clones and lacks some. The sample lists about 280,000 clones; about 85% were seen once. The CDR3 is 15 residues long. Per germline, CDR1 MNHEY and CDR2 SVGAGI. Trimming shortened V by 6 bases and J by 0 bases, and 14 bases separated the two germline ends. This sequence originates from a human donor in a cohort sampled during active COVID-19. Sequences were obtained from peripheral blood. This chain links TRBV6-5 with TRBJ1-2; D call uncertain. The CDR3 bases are TGTGCCAGCAGGGGCACAACCCCTACTAACTATGGCTACACCTTC. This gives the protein CASRGTTPTNYGYTF.